The 5 T cell receptor beta chains below all came from one sample that was sequenced in a study of T-cell reconstitution after alpha-beta-depleted transplantation in children. Library preparation (for TCRbeta) was performed with unique molecular identifiers. A single record per CDR3 protein comes from TCRdb applying MiXCR to the PCR reads. Of fewer than 1 million distinct CDR3 sequences in the sample, 16% are singletons; the top ten hold around 4.5%. The sequenced sample was PBMCs, mostly from graft donor cells, obtained 360 days after TCRalphabeta/CD19-depleted stem cell transplant. These receptors were collected from a male patient younger than 18 who had a stem cell transplant for acute lymphoblastic leukemia, so the T cells may come from the graft donor.

The chain's CDR3 is CASISPSQGNEQFF. For the CDR3, the DNA is TGTGCCAGCATTTCCCCCTCGCAGGGCAATGAGCAGTTCTTC. The chain uses TRBV11-2 and TRBJ2-1; tentative D call: TRBD1 (5 bases). Germline V gene data show CDR1 as SGHAT and CDR2 as FQNNGV. V lost 7 bases, J lost 6 bases, and 16 bases lay in between. This CDR3 spans 14 amino acids.

The table lists this clonotype with a few counts. The chain couples TRBV7-2 to TRBJ2-1; 10 bases line up with TRBD2. J lost 2 bases, V lost 1 base, and 5 bases had no gene match. The CDR3 runs to 17 residues. Germline loops: CDR1 SGHTA, CDR2 FQGNSA. This CDR3 is CASSLGPSGSPYNEQFF. The CDR3 DNA sequence: TGTGCCAGCAGCTTAGGACCTAGCGGGAGCCCCTACAATGAGCAGTTCTTC. The whole variable domain, filled in from reference TRBV7-2 and TRBJ2-1, reads GAGVSQSPSNKVTEKGKDVELRCDPISGHTALYWYRQSLGQGLEFLIYFQGNSAPDKSGLPSDRFSAERTGGSVSTLTIQRTQQEDSAVYLCASSLGPSGSPYNEQFFGPGTRLTVL.

This clonotype was detected ten times or more. The CDR3 DNA is TGTGCCAGCAGCCCCCGTCAGGAGCAAGAGACCCAGTACTTC. It specifies CASSPRQEQETQYF. The chain combines TRBV9 with TRBJ2-5; D is ambiguous. Germline CDR1 SGDLS, CDR2 YYNGEE. The CDR3 covers 14 residues. Trimming shortened V by 4 bases and J by 2 bases, and 12 bases separated the two germline ends.

Only a few counts were recorded for this clonotype. The CDR3 loop reads CATSRDRQGDEQYF. In DNA form, the CDR3 reads TGTGCCACCAGCAGAGATAGACAGGGGGACGAGCAGTACTTC. This chain links TRBV15 with TRBJ2-7; 9 bases fit TRBD1. This CDR3 comprises 14 residues. Looked up from germline, CDR1 is LNHNV and CDR2 is YYDKDF (reference sequence). J gave up 5 bases and V 0 bases, and 2 bases lay outside the gene matches.

This clonotype showed up many times. V is TRBV5-1 and J is TRBJ2-5; D perhaps matches TRBD1 (6 bases). The CDR3 totals 13 residues. The V gene's germline CDR1 is SGHRS and CDR2 YFSETQ. The germline V and J ends were trimmed by 0 bases and 6 bases, with 9 bases remaining between them. The CDR3 coding sequence is TGCGCCAGCAGCTTGGACAGGGTACAGACCCAGTACTTC. It yields the protein CASSLDRVQTQYF.